This T cell receptor beta chain is from a study of T cells in Graves' hyperthyroidism and ophthalmopathy. Researchers amplified the TCR beta CDR3 regions from RNA transcripts. First-round RT-PCR targeting the TCR CDR3 was performed with the HTBI primer set. TCRdb itself ran the multiplex PCR reads through MiXCR, one entry per CDR3 protein. The data show 700,000 or so distinct CDR3 sequences, about 17% seen once. Disease duration under 2 months; hyperthyroidism patients were aged 18 to 65. The study based diagnoses on clinical symptoms, serum thyroxine and TRAb, thyroid ultrasound and orbital computed tomography. PBMCs came from 8.5 to 10 ml fresh peripheral blood. The clonotype comes from a man in his late teens or twenties with Graves' hyperthyroidism. The sample taken for sequencing was blood.

The CDR3 protein is CAWSVPGLGEQYF. Written as DNA, the CDR3 is TGTGCCTGGAGTGTGCCAGGGCTGGGCGAGCAGTACTTC. The chain uses TRBV30 and TRBJ2-7; D may be TRBD1 (5 bases). CDR3 length: 13 residues. V lost 0 bases, J lost 6 bases, and 12 bases lay in between. Germline CDR1 is GTSNPN and CDR2 is SVGIG (reference sequence).